Each of the 20 T cell receptor beta chains below was sequenced from the same sample in a study of blood T cell repertoires in COVID-19. Assay used: immunoSEQ multiplex PCR; TCRdb lists only in-frame clones, some missing. This sample carries 45,000 to 55,000 clones, 90% of them seen once, and the ten largest clones take 7.5% to 10%. Sequenced: peripheral blood. The origin of the receptors is a woman aged 40 to 49 with active COVID-19.

CDR3 residues: CASSPTARGYTF. CDR3 nucleotide sequence: TGTGCCAGCAGCCCGACAGCGCGGGGCTACACCTTC. The chain recombines TRBV12-3 or TRBV12-4 with TRBJ1-2; TRBD1 might be the D (5 bases). V dropped 6 bases and J dropped 8 bases, with 13 bases sitting between them. The CDR3 contains 12 residues.

J is TRBJ1-2 and V is TRBV6-5; D is undetermined. The CDR3 length is 15 residues. Trimming left V 4 bases short and J 4 bases short, with 16 bases between. Germline loops: CDR1 MNHEY, CDR2 SVGAGI. The DNA for the CDR3 is TGTGCCAGCAGTTCACTAGGGTCTTTTACCTATGGCTACACCTTC. Its translation: CASSSLGSFTYGYTF.

The chain has TRBV7-9 and TRBJ1-4, with 9 bases aligning to TRBD1. Germline-derived CDR1 and CDR2 are SEHNR and FQNEAQ (reference sequence). V lost 2 bases to trimming and J lost 7 bases; unmatched junction nucleotides: 2. The CDR3 has 14 residues. CDR3 in amino acids: CASSLLTGGEKLFF. The DNA of the CDR3 is TGTGCCAGCAGCTTATTGACAGGGGGTGAAAAACTGTTTTTT.

The rearrangement joins TRBV19 to TRBJ1-1; weak D call: TRBD1 (5 bases). V lost 5 bases and J 5 bases, leaving 12 bases between the germline ends. The CDR3 extends over 13 amino acids. Germline V gives CDR1 LNHDA, CDR2 SQIVND (reference sequence). The CDR3 DNA is TGTGCCAGTAGTGCCACCAGGGAAACTGAAGCTTTCTTT. Residues: CASSATRETEAFF.

This chain connects TRBV9 to TRBJ1-2; the D gene is possibly TRBD1 (6 bases). CDR1 is SGDLS, CDR2 YYNGEE, per germline. The V end was cut by 0 bases, the J end by 5 bases, with 14 bases between. The CDR3 runs 15 residues. The CDR3 loop reads CASSVGVQGDYGYTF. CDR3 in DNA: TGTGCCAGCAGCGTAGGTGTACAGGGTGATTATGGCTACACCTTC.

This clone has just a few counts. Other nucleotide sequences from this sample produce the same CDR3. This chain connects TRBV14 to TRBJ1-2, with TRBD1 as a possible D gene (5 bases). CDR1 and CDR2 from the germline V gene are SGHDN and FVKESK. This CDR3 spans 14 amino acids. V shed 1 base and J shed 4 bases, with 10 bases lying between them. DNA of the CDR3: TGTGCCAGCAGCCAAGGAACAGGTCCCTATGGCTACACCTTC. This gives the protein CASSQGTGPYGYTF.

V is TRBV18 and J is TRBJ1-1; D remains ambiguous. Between the trimmed V and J ends, which lost 2 bases and 1 base, there was a span of 8 bases. Germline V CDR1 and CDR2: KGHSH, LQKENI. This CDR3 is 14 amino acids long. The CDR3 coding sequence is TGTGCCAGCTCACCAGGGCTCGAGAACACTGAAGCTTTCTTT. Translating gives CASSPGLENTEAFF.

This clone was seen only once. V gene TRBV2 combines with J gene TRBJ2-1; 13 bases are a match to TRBD2. Germline loops: CDR1 SNHLY, CDR2 FYNNEI. This CDR3 is built from 15 residues. After removal of 5 bases from V and 8 bases from J, the junction contained 6 bases not matched to a gene. CDR3: CASSSLAGGPDEQFF. The CDR3 DNA reads as TGTGCCAGCAGTTCACTAGCGGGGGGGCCGGATGAGCAGTTCTTC.

The rearrangement uses TRBV6-5 and TRBJ2-3; possible D gene TRBD2, 5 bases. Germline-derived CDR1 and CDR2 are MNHEY and SVGAGI. CDR3 length: 13 residues. Trimming shortened V by 11 bases and J by 4 bases, and 16 bases separated the two germline ends. DNA of the CDR3: TGTGCCGGCCGGGGAACGGCGGCAGATACGCAGTATTTT. This codes for CAGRGTAADTQYF.

The chain is built from TRBV14 and TRBJ2-2, with 11 bases matching TRBD2. The CDR3 length is 14 residues. Trimming at V came to 5 bases and at J to 7 bases, leaving 3 bases not matched to a gene. Germline V gene data show CDR1 as SGHDN and CDR2 as FVKESK. This chain's CDR3 is CASSLGLAVGELFF. CDR3 coding DNA: TGTGCCAGCAGCTTGGGACTAGCGGTCGGGGAGCTGTTTTTT. The full variable domain, completed using reference TRBV14 and TRBJ2-2, is EAGVTQFPSHSVIEKGQTVTLRCDPISGHDNLYWYRRVMGKEIKFLLHFVKESKQDESGMPNNRFLAERTGGTYSTLKVQPAELEDSGVYFCASSLGLAVGELFFGEGSRLTVL.

The J gene is TRBJ1-1, the V gene TRBV7-2; TRBD1 matches at 9 bases. The CDR3 consists of 15 residues. The ends lost 2 bases at V and 8 bases at J; junction bases unmatched: 9. Germline CDR1 reads SGHTA; CDR2 reads FQGNSA. DNA for the CDR3: TGTGCCAGCAGCTTACGACCGGGACAGGGTCGAGAAGCTTTCTTT. The encoded protein is CASSLRPGQGREAFF.

The CDR3 loop is CAWSVRADQPQHF. As DNA, the CDR3 is TGTGCCTGGAGTGTCCGCGCCGATCAGCCCCAGCATTTT. The chain is built from TRBV30 and TRBJ1-5; D remains ambiguous. Trimming cost V 0 bases and J 5 bases, with 8 bases left between them. This CDR3 is built from 13 residues. Germline loops: CDR1 GTSNPN, CDR2 SVGIG (reference sequence).

Only one count was recorded for this clone. V usage is TRBV11-1 and J usage is TRBJ2-3; 16 nucleotides match TRBD2. Germline CDR1 SGHAT, CDR2 FQDESV (reference sequence). The junction had 2 bases not matched to a gene; V was cut back by 5 bases and J by 3 bases. CDR3 length: 16 amino acids. This chain's CDR3 is CASSLGLAGGTDTQYF. In DNA, the CDR3 is TGTGCCAGCAGCCTGGGACTAGCGGGGGGGACAGATACGCAGTATTTT.

In DNA form, the CDR3 reads TGTGCCAGCAGCAAAGGGTGTAGCAGCAATCAGCCCCAGCATTTT. Its protein product is CASSKGCSSNQPQHF. This chain uses TRBV21-1 with TRBJ1-5. TRBV21-1 is reported as a pseudogene. The CDR3 consists of 15 residues.

V and J are TRBV5-6 and TRBJ2-5; tentative D call: TRBD2 (6 bases). V was trimmed by 0 bases and J by 5 bases, leaving 14 bases between them. Per germline, CDR1 SGHDT and CDR2 YYEEEE. The length of the CDR3 is 15 residues. The CDR3 loop is CASSLEGGWEETQYF. The CDR3 bases are TGTGCCAGCAGCTTGGAGGGAGGATGGGAGGAGACCCAGTACTTC.

The chain uses TRBV9 and TRBJ1-5; perhaps TRBD1 as D (6 bases). CDR3 length: 14 residues. V lost 4 bases, J lost 5 bases, and 13 bases lay in between. Germline values: CDR1 SGDLS, CDR2 YYNGEE. The CDR3 spells CASSSAGEHQPQHF. CDR3 nucleotides: TGTGCCAGCAGCAGCGCAGGGGAGCATCAGCCCCAGCATTTT.

V is TRBV12-3 or TRBV12-4 and J is TRBJ2-5; tentative D call: TRBD1 (6 bases). This CDR3 is built from 13 residues. Trimming shortened V by 3 bases and J by 4 bases, and 9 bases separated the two germline ends. In DNA form, the CDR3 reads TGTGCCAGCAGTTTGCTCAGGGGAGAGACCCAGTACTTC. Translation: CASSLLRGETQYF.

V and J are TRBV30 and TRBJ2-2; 8 nucleotides match TRBD1. V was clipped by 4 bases and J by 4 bases; unmatched bases: 8. The CDR3 runs to 15 residues. Per the germline V gene, CDR1 is GTSNPN and CDR2 is SVGIG (reference sequence). The CDR3: CAWKRQGLSTGELFF. The CDR3 region has the DNA TGTGCCTGGAAACGACAGGGGTTGAGCACCGGGGAGCTGTTTTTT.

The chain recombines TRBV3-1 (or the pseudogene TRBV3-2) with TRBJ2-3, with D possibly TRBD2 on 5 matching bases. The CDR3 sequence is 15 residues long. Germline CDR1 and CDR2: LGHDT and YNNKEL (reference sequence). The ends were cut back, 4 bases at V and 5 bases at J, with 16 bases in the middle. The CDR3 is CASSPGGGRGDTQYF. The CDR3 DNA reads as TGTGCCAGCAGCCCCGGCGGCGGACGGGGAGATACGCAGTATTTT.

This chain uses TRBV30 with TRBJ2-3, with TRBD2 matching over 9 bases. V gave up 4 bases and J gave up 0 bases; unmatched junction bases: 5. In germline, CDR1 is GTSNPN, CDR2 SVGIG (reference sequence). This CDR3 has 15 amino acids. This CDR3 is CAWTLAGVSTDTQYF. CDR3 coding DNA: TGTGCCTGGACCTTAGCGGGGGTTAGCACAGATACGCAGTATTTT.